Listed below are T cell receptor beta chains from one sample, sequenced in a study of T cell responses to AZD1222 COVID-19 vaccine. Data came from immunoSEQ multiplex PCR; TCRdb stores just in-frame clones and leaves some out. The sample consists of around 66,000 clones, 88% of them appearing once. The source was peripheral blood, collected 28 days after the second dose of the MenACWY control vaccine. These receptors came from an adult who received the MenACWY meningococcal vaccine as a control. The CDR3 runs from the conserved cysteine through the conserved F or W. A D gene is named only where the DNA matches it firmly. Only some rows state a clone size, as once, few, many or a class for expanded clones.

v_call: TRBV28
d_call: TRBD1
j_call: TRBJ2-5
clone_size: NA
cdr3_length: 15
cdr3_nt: TGTGCCAGCAGTTCCTGGGACAGGACCCAAGAGACCCAGTACTTC
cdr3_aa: CASSSWDRTQETQYF

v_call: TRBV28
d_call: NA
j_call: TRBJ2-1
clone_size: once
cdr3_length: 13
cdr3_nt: TGTGCCAGCAGACGCGGGGGCGGGAATGAGCAGTTCTTC
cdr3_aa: CASRRGGGNEQFF

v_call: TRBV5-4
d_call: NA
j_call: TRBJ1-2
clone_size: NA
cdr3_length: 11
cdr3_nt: TGTGCCAGCAGCTCGTCCGGGACAAAAGTCTTC
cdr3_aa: CASSSSGTKVF

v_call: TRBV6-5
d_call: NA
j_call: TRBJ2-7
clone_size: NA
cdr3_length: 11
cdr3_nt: TGTGCCAGCAGTTACCTTTACGAGCAGTACTTC
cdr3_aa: CASSYLYEQYF

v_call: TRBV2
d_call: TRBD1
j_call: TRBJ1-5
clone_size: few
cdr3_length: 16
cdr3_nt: TGTGCCAGCAGTGGACAGGGTGGGAGAAGCAATCAGCCCCAGCATTTT
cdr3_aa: CASSGQGGRSNQPQHF

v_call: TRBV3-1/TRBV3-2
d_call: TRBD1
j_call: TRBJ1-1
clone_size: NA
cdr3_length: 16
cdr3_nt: TGTGCCAGCAGCCAAGAGGCAGGGGGTAAGAACACTGAAGCTTTCTTT
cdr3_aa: CASSQEAGGKNTEAFF

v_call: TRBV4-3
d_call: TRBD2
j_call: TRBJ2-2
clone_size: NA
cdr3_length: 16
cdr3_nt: TGCGCCAGCAGCCAAGACCTAGCGGGAGCCACCGGGGAGCTGTTTTTT
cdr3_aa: CASSQDLAGATGELFF

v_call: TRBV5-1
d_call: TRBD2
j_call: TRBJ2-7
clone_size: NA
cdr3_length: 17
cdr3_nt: TGCGCCAGCAGCCTTTACTCCGGGACTAGCGCCAACTACGAGCAGTACTTC
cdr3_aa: CASSLYSGTSANYEQYF

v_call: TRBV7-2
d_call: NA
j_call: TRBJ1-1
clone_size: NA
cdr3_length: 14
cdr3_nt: TGTGCCAGCAGCTTGAACGGTGGGGGCACTGAAGCTTTCTTT
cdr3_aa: CASSLNGGGTEAFF

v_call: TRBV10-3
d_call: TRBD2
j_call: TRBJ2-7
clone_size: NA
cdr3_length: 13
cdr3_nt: TGTGCCATCAGTGGGACTAGCGTCCACGAGCAGTACTTC
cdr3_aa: CAISGTSVHEQYF

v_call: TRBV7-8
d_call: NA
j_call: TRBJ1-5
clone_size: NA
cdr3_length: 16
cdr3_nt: TGTGCCAGCAGCTTATTAGGGAGTTATAGCAATCAGCCCCAGCATTTT
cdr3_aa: CASSLLGSYSNQPQHF

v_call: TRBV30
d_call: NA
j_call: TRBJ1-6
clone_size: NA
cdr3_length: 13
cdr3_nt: TGTGCCGAGGGGTTCGCCTATAATTCACCCCTCCACTTT
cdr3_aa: CAEGFAYNSPLHF

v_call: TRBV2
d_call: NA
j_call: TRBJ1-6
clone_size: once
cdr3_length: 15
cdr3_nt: TGTGCCAGCAGTGAAGGGCTGTTCGACAATTCACCCCTCCACTTT
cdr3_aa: CASSEGLFDNSPLHF

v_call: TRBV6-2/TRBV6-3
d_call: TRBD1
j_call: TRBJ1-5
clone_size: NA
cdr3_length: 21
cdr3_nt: TGTGCCAGCAGTTACCCCCTCGGACAGGTGACGGGTCTCCCTAGCGATCAGCCCCAGCATTTT
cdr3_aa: CASSYPLGQVTGLPSDQPQHF

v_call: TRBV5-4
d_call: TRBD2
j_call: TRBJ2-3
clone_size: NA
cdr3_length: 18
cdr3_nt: TGTGCCAGCAGCCGGGGCCCTACTAGCGGGAGTGGGACAGATACGCAGTATTTT
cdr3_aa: CASSRGPTSGSGTDTQYF

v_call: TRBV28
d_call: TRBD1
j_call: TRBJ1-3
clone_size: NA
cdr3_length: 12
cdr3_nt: TGTGCCAGCAGTCTGGACAGGGACGCCATATATTTT
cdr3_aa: CASSLDRDAIYF

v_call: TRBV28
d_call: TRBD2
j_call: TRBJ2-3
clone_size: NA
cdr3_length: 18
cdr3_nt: TGTGCCAGCAGTTTATTCGGGACTAGCGGGACGTGGGGGGATACGCAGTATTTT
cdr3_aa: CASSLFGTSGTWGDTQYF

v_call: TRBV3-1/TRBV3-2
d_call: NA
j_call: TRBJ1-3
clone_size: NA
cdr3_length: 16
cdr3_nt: TGTGCCAGCAGCCAAGACGCGTGGATCTCTGGAAACACCATATATTTT
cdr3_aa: CASSQDAWISGNTIYF

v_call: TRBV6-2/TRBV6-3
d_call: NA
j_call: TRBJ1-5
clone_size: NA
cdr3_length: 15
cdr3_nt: TGTGCCAGCAGTTACGCCCTGGAGAGGAATCAGCCCCAGCATTTT
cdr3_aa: CASSYALERNQPQHF

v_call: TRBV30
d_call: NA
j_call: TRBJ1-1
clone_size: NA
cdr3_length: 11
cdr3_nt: TGTGCCGAGGCCCTTGGGGCTGAAGCTTTCTTT
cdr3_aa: CAEALGAEAFF

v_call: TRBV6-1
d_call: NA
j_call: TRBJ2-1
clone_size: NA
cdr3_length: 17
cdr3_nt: TGTGCCAGCAGTGAAGGGTGGGGCGGAAGCTCCTACAATGAGCAGTTCTTC
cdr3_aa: CASSEGWGGSSYNEQFF

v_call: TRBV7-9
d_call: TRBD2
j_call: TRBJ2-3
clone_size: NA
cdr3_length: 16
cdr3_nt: TGTGCCAGCAGGCCCACCGGGACTAGCTATACAGATACGCAGTATTTT
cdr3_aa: CASRPTGTSYTDTQYF

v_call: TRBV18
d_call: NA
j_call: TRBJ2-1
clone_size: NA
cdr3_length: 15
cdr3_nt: TGTGCCAGCTCACTAGGCGAGGGAACCTACAATGAGCAGTTCTTC
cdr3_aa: CASSLGEGTYNEQFF

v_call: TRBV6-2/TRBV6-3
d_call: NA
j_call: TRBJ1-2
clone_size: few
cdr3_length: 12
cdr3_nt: TGTGCCAGCAGTGACCCGGGGGATGGCTACACCTTC
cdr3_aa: CASSDPGDGYTF

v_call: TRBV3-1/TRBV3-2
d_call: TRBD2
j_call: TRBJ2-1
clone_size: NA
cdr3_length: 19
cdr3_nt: TGTGCCAGCAGCCAAGAGTATAGGGGACTAGCGGGAGAGTCCCATGAGCAGTTCTTC
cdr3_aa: CASSQEYRGLAGESHEQFF

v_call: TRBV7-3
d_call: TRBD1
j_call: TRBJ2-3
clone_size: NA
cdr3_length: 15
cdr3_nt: TGTGCCAGCAGCCACTTGGGACAGGGTGCAGATACGCAGTATTTT
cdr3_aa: CASSHLGQGADTQYF

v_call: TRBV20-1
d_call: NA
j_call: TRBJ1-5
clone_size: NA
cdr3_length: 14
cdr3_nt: TGCAGTGCTAGTTACGGACAGTACAATCAGCCCCAGCATTTT
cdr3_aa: CSASYGQYNQPQHF

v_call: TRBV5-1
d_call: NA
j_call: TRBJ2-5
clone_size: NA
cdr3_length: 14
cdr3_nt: TGCGCCAGCAGCTCGACATTTCTCGGGCAGACCCAGTACTTC
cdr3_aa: CASSSTFLGQTQYF

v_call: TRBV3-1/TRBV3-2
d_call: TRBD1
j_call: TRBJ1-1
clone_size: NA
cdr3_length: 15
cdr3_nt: TGTGCCAGCACCACGGAGATGACAGGGGGGACTGAAGCTTTCTTT
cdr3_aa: CASTTEMTGGTEAFF

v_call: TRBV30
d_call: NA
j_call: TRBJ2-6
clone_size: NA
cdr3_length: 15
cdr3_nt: TGTGCCTGGAGGGCGGGGAGAAGTGGGGCCAACGTCCTGACTTTC
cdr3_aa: CAWRAGRSGANVLTF

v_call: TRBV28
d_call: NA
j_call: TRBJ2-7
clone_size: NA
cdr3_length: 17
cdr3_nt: TGTGCCAGCAGTTTAGCGCTAGCCCGAGACTACTCCTACGAGCAGTACTTC
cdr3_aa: CASSLALARDYSYEQYF

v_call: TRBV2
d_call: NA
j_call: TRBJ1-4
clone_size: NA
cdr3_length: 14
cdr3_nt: TGTGCCAGCAGTTTTGATCCGCGCAATGAAAAACTGTTTTTT
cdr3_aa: CASSFDPRNEKLFF

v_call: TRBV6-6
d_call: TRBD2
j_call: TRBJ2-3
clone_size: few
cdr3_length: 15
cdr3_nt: TGTGCCAGCAGTTATTCGGGGGGGGCCACAGATACGCAGTATTTT
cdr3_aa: CASSYSGGATDTQYF

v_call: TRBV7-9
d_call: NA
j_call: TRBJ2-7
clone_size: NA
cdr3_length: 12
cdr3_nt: TGTGCCAGCAGTACTGAATACCACGAGCAGTACTTC
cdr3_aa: CASSTEYHEQYF

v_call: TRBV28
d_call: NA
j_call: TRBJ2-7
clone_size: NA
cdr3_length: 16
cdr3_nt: TGTGCCAGCACGAGGCGCGCAGGGGTCAGGACCTACGAGCAGTACTTC
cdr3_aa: CASTRRAGVRTYEQYF

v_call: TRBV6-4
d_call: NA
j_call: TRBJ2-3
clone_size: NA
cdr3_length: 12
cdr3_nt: TGTGCCAGCAGTGACAGCACAGATACGCAGTATTTT
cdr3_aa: CASSDSTDTQYF

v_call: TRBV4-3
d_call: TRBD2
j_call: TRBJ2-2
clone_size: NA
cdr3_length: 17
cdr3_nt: TGCGCCAGCAGCCAGTATAGCGGGGGGGCCAATGCCGGGGAGCTGTTTTTT
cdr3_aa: CASSQYSGGANAGELFF

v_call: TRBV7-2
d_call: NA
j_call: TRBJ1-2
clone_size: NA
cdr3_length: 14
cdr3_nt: TGTGCCAGCAGCCCAGCGGGCACCTACTATGGCTACACCTTC
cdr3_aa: CASSPAGTYYGYTF

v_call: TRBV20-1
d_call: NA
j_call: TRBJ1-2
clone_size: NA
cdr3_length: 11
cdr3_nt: TGCAGTGCTAGGGCCGGCGAGGGCTACACCTTC
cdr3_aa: CSARAGEGYTF

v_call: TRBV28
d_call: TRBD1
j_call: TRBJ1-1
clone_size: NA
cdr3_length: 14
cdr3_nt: TGTGCCAGCAGTTTATGGGACAGGGACACTGAAGCTTTCTTT
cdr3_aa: CASSLWDRDTEAFF

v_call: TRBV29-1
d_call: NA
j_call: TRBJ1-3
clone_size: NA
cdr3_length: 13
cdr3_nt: TGCAGCGTTCGGGGACAAGGTGGAAACACCATATATTTT
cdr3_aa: CSVRGQGGNTIYF

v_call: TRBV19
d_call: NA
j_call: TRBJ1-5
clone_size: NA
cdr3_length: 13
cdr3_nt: TGTGCCAGTAGTGGAACATACAATCAGCCCCAGCATTTT
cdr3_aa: CASSGTYNQPQHF

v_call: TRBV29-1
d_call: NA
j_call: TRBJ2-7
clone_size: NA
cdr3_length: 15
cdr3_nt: TGCAGCGTTCTAGGAGTCGAACCAAAACCCTACGAGCAGTACTTC
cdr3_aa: CSVLGVEPKPYEQYF

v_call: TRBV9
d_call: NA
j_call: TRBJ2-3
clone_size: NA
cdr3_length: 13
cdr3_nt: TGTGCCAGCAGCGCCCAGGGCACAGATACGCAGTATTTT
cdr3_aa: CASSAQGTDTQYF

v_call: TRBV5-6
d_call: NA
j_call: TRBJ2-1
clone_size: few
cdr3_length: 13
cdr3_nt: TGTGCCAGCAGCTTGGGGCCGGCACGCGAGCAGTTCTTC
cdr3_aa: CASSLGPAREQFF

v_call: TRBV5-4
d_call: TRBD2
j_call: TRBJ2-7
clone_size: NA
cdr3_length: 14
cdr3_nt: TGTGCCAGCAGCTTGGTGGGGGGGAGCTACGAGCAGTACTTC
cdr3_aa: CASSLVGGSYEQYF

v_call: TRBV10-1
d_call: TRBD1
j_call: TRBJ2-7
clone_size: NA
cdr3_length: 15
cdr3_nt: TGCGCCAGCAGTGAGTTCGGACAGGACTCGAGAGAGCAGTACTTC
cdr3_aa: CASSEFGQDSREQYF

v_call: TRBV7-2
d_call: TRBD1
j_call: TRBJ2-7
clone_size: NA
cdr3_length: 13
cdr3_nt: TGTGCCAGCAGCTCCAACAGGGGCGGCGAGCAGTACTTC
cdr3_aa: CASSSNRGGEQYF

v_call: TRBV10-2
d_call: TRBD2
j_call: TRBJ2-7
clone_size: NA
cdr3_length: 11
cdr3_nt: TGCGCCAGCGGGAGGGCCTACGAGCAGTACTTC
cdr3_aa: CASGRAYEQYF

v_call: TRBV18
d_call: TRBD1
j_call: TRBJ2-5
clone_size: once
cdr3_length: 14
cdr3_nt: TGTGCCAGCTCACCACAGACAGGGGTGGAGACCCAGTACTTC
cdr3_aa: CASSPQTGVETQYF

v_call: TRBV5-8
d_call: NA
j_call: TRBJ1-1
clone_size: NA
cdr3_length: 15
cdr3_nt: TGTGCCAGCAGCTTGTGGGCAGGGGAATTTTCTGAAGCTTTCTTT
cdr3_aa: CASSLWAGEFSEAFF